This T cell receptor beta chain comes out of a study of blood T cell repertoires in COVID-19. Study-wide background: Both acute and convalescent COVID-19 samples were obtained from the United States, Italy and Spain. T cells, B-cell-depleted T cells, or PBMCs supplied cDNA or gDNA.

In the original workflow: Nucleated cell counts were estimated from reference gene primer amplification. Method: immunoSEQ multiplex PCR; TCRdb's copy keeps in-frame clones and lacks some. V and J calls and clone size are given by that table; D and trimming were obtained from the DNA. The table shows about 60,000 clones, with roughly 80% occurring only once. The CDR3 covers 12 residues. Looked up from germline, CDR1 is PRHDT and CDR2 is FYEKMQ (reference sequence). The ends were cut back, 5 bases at V and 14 bases at J, with 16 bases in the middle. The sequence was obtained from a human donor in a cohort sampled during active COVID-19. Material for sequencing was peripheral blood. The V and J genes are TRBV13 and TRBJ2-1; perhaps TRBD1 as D (5 bases). The CDR3 sequence: CASSKGATVEFF. The CDR3 coding sequence is TGTGCCAGCAGCAAAGGGGCCACGGTAGAGTTCTTC.